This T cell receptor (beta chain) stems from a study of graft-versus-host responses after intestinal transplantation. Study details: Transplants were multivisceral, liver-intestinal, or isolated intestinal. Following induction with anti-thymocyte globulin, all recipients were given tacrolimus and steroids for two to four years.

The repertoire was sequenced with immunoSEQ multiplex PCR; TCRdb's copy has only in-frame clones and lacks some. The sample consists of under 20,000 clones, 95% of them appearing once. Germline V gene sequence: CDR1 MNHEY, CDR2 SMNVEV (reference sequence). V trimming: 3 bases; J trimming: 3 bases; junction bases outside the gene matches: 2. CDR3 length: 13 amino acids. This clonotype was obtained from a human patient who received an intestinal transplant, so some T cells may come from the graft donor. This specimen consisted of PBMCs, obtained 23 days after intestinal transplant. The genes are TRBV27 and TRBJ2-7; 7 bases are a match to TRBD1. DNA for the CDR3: TGTGCCAGCAGTTTTCGGGACAGCTACGAGCAGTACTTC. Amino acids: CASSFRDSYEQYF.